Presented here are 18 T cell receptor beta chains from one specimen sequenced in a study of identical twins' blood T cells. TCRdb reprocessed the 5' RACE reads with MiXCR, giving one entry per CDR3 protein. The data contain 400,000 or so distinct CDR3 sequences, 28% of them seen just once; the ten biggest clones take up about 6%. The sample consisted of PBMCs. The receptors derive from a woman aged 18 to 55 in good health.

This clonotype came up a few times. The rearrangement joins TRBV20-1 to TRBJ1-2; D is unclear. V dropped 4 bases and J dropped 4 bases, with 13 bases sitting between them. The CDR3 contains 13 residues. CDR1 and CDR2 from the germline V gene are DFQATT and SNEGSKA (reference sequence). CDR3 DNA sequence: TGCAGTGCTAAGAGCAAAGGGAGCTATGGCTACACCTTC. This sequence encodes CSAKSKGSYGYTF.

The chain uses TRBV29-1 and TRBJ2-7; D gene ambiguous. Germline V gene data show CDR1 as SQVTM and CDR2 as ANQGSEA. V was trimmed by 6 bases and J by 2 bases, leaving 17 bases between them. The CDR3 totals 14 residues. CDR3 bases: TGCAGCGTAGGCCGACGAACGCGAACCTACGAGCAGTACTTC. It translates to CSVGRRTRTYEQYF.

This clonotype was counted only a few times. The rearrangement joins TRBV7-2 to TRBJ2-3; D possibly corresponds to TRBD2 (6 bases). Trimming removed 5 bases at V and 3 bases at J, with 18 bases between. Germline CDR1 SGHTA, CDR2 FQGNSA. CDR3 size: 16 residues. In nucleotides, the CDR3 is TGTGCCAGCAGCCCAGGGCCTTTAGGGAGGACAGATACGCAGTATTTT. This gives the protein CASSPGPLGRTDTQYF.

The rearrangement links TRBV10-2 to TRBJ2-7; D might be TRBD2 (7 bases). Germline CDR1 and CDR2: WSHSY and SAAADI. The V end lost 5 bases, the J end lost 6 bases, and 17 bases lay between the germline ends. This CDR3 contains 14 residues. This CDR3 reads CASSFGGGGFEQYF. In DNA form, the CDR3 reads TGCGCCAGCAGTTTTGGTGGCGGGGGCTTCGAGCAGTACTTC.

This clonotype occurred many times. This sequence joins TRBV29-1 and TRBJ1-1; possibly TRBD1 for D (5 bases). CDR1 and CDR2 from the germline V gene are SQVTM and ANQGSEA. The V and J ends lost 5 bases and 1 base respectively, with 8 bases between them. This CDR3 has 12 residues. CDR3 coding DNA: TGCAGCGTTTTCCAGGGGAACACTGAAGCTTTCTTT. Amino acids: CSVFQGNTEAFF.

For this clonotype: One end of the junction fails to match germline, which may point to a read error. This chain connects TRBV20-1 to TRBJ2-1; TRBD2 might be the D (5 bases). Germline V gene lookup returns CDR1 DFQATT and CDR2 SNEGSKA (reference sequence). CDR3 length: 14 residues. CDR3 nucleotide sequence: TGCAGTACTAGTCAGTGGGTCCGGTACAATGAGCAGTTCTTC. Its translation is CSTSQWVRYNEQFF.

The CDR3 here is CASRVANEKLFF. DNA for the CDR3: TGTGCCAGCAGGGTGGCTAATGAAAAACTGTTTTTT. The V and J genes are TRBV2 and TRBJ1-4, with D uncertain. The V end was cut by 6 bases, the J end by 3 bases, with 5 bases between. Germline CDR1 SNHLY, CDR2 FYNNEI. The CDR3 runs to 12 residues.

The rearrangement links TRBV6-5 to TRBJ2-1; D call uncertain. This CDR3 is built from 16 residues. Deletions cut 5 bases from V and 3 bases from J, with 17 bases between. Germline assignment: CDR1 MNHEY and CDR2 SVGAGI. This chain's CDR3 is CASSQPVGSFYNEQFF. The CDR3 nucleotides are TGTGCCAGCAGTCAACCGGTCGGATCCTTCTACAATGAGCAGTTCTTC.

The V and J genes are TRBV5-1 and TRBJ1-3, with a weak D call TRBD1 (5 bases). The CDR3 runs to 16 residues. Trimming took off 2 bases at V and 2 bases at J, with 14 bases between the two ends. The germline gives CDR1 SGHRS, CDR2 YFSETQ. The CDR3 coding sequence is TGCGCCAGCAGCTTTGGGGCAGGAGCTACTGGAAACACCATATATTTT. Its translation is CASSFGAGATGNTIYF.

Points on this clonotype: This may stem from a read error, because a much larger clone lies one nucleotide away. The chain couples TRBV28 to TRBJ1-5; a weak D match, TRBD1 (5 bases). V was shortened by 11 bases and J by 2 bases, with 19 bases between the two germline ends. The germline V gene encodes CDR1 MDHEN and CDR2 SYDVKM. CDR3 size: 15 residues. The CDR3: CAGHQTGGGNQPQHF. In DNA form, the CDR3 reads TGTGCCGGCCACCAAACCGGAGGGGGCAATCAGCCCCAGCATTTT.

This sequence joins TRBV27 and TRBJ1-1; D gene uncertain. This CDR3 contains 16 residues. CDR1 is MNHEY and CDR2 is SMNVEV in the germline V gene (reference sequence). V lost 5 bases and J lost 0, with 16 bases in between. The DNA for the CDR3 is TGTGCCAGCAGTACCCGACGGAGAACAATGAACACTGAAGCTTTCTTT. This translates into CASSTRRRTMNTEAFF.

A remark on this clonotype: Just one base apart from a much larger clone, this may be a read error. V gene TRBV29-1 combines with J gene TRBJ1-1; no reliable D call. The V end was cut by 6 bases, the J end by 0 bases, with 17 bases between. Germline V CDR1 and CDR2: SQVTM, ANQGSEA. The CDR3 runs 15 residues. The CDR3, as DNA: TGCAGCGTGGTTCGCGGGAGAGTTGTGAACACTGAAGCTTTCTTT. Residues: CSVVRGRVVNTEAFF.

This clonotype was detected many times. This chain joins TRBV25-1 and TRBJ1-1; possibly TRBD1 for D (5 bases). The CDR3 totals 14 residues. Germline loops: CDR1 MGHDK, CDR2 SYGVNS. Trimming cost V 5 bases and J 1 base, with 11 bases left between them. The CDR3 protein is CASSITGANTEAFF. CDR3 sequence (DNA): TGTGCCAGCAGTATAACAGGAGCGAACACTGAAGCTTTCTTT. The full variable domain, in which reference TRBV25-1 and TRBJ1-1 provide the parts outside the CDR3, is EADIYQTPRYLVIGTGKKITLECSQTMGHDKMYWYQQDPGMELHLIHYSYGVNSTEKGDLSSESTVSRIRTEHFPLTLESARPSHTSQYLCASSITGANTEAFFGQGTRLTVV.

This sequence joins TRBV11-2 and TRBJ1-2, with 8 bases fitting TRBD1. The CDR3 consists of 15 residues. Unmatched junction bases numbered 13, after V lost 4 bases and J lost 9 bases. Germline CDR1 is SGHAT and CDR2 is FQNNGV. The CDR3 sequence: CASSSLRDRQNSYTF. CDR3 nucleotide sequence: TGTGCCAGCAGCTCACTCCGGGACAGGCAGAACAGCTACACCTTC.

This clonotype is a singleton in its sample. This may be a read error, as it is one base from a much larger clone. The chain carries TRBV6-5 and TRBJ1-6; weak D call: TRBD1 (5 bases). V lost 5 bases, J lost 9 bases, and 20 bases lay in between. The CDR3 loop spans 16 amino acids. The germline V gene encodes CDR1 MNHEY and CDR2 SVGAGI. The CDR3 DNA reads as TGTGCCAGCAGTGAAAACTCAGGGTTGGGGATTTCACCCCTCCACTTT. Translation gives CASSENSGLGISPLHF.

A few counts support this clonotype. This chain joins TRBV20-1 and TRBJ2-1, with a tentative D call TRBD1 (5 bases). The ends were cut back, 7 bases at V and 9 bases at J, with 10 bases in the middle. Germline values: CDR1 DFQATT, CDR2 SNEGSKA (reference sequence). The CDR3 spans 10 residues. The CDR3: CSVGASEQFF. The DNA for the CDR3 is TGCAGTGTTGGGGCGAGTGAGCAGTTCTTC.

The chain recombines TRBV20-1 with TRBJ2-5; D gene uncertain. The CDR3 contains 16 residues. Between the trimmed V and J ends, which lost 1 base and 6 bases, there was a span of 21 bases. Germline CDR1 reads DFQATT; CDR2 reads SNEGSKA (reference sequence). The CDR3 loop reads CSARGVSPVSEKTQYF. DNA of the CDR3: TGCAGTGCTAGAGGGGTTAGTCCAGTCTCTGAGAAGACCCAGTACTTC.

In this sample, this clonotype turned up a few times. The chain has TRBV20-1 and TRBJ2-1; weak D call: TRBD1 (6 bases). V was clipped by 6 bases and J by 10 bases, with 22 bases between them. Germline V gene lookup returns CDR1 DFQATT and CDR2 SNEGSKA (reference sequence). CDR3 length: 14 residues. CDR3 coding DNA: TGCAGTGCCACGACCCTCACTAGTACAGGGGAGCAGTTCTTC. Protein sequence: CSATTLTSTGEQFF.